What follows is one TCR beta chain and its context. The sample comes from a study of control samples from healthy donors and cancer patients. This CDR3 spans 13 amino acids. Trimming left V 4 bases short and J 10 bases short, with 16 bases between. Germline-derived CDR1 and CDR2 are LGHDT and YNNKEL (reference sequence). Here immunoSEQ multiplex PCR was the method, and the copy in TCRdb shows in-frame clones only, minus some. Its table records under 200,000 clones. Sequencing was performed on blood. This sequence was found in a woman in her twenties or thirties in good health. This chain uses TRBV3-1 (or the pseudogene TRBV3-2) with TRBJ1-1, with no clear D. The CDR3, as DNA: TGTGCCAGCAGCCCAGACATTCGGGGTCGAGCTTTCTTT. It yields the protein CASSPDIRGRAFF.